Given below is one T cell receptor beta chain in context. The antigen is unknown. This sample stems from a study of blood T cells in healthy people across ages. Study conclusions and caveats: Diversity was higher, and naive CD4+ cells more numerous, in long-lived donors than in aged donors.

Trimming took 0 bases from V and 0 from J, leaving 9 bases between them. Germline loops: CDR1 MGHDK, CDR2 SYGVNS. This CDR3 has 17 residues. Using a J-beta primer mix together with a sample-barcoded 5' primer, a second PCR was run for roughly 7 to 12 cycles. Tags on each cDNA molecule came from a template-switch adaptor with 12 random nucleotides. From the 5' RACE reads, TCRdb called clonotypes with MiXCR, one entry per CDR3 protein. The repertoire includes 800,000 or so distinct CDR3 sequences, less than 80% of them detected once, and roughly a quarter sits in the top ten. The TCR comes from a young man in good health. Material for sequencing was blood. The genes are TRBV25-1 and TRBJ1-6; D gene ambiguous. The CDR3 loop is CASSEYTGSSYNSPLHF. The CDR3 bases are TGTGCCAGCAGTGAATATACCGGGAGCTCCTATAATTCACCCCTCCACTTT.